The 12 T cell receptor beta chains below all came from one sample that was sequenced in a study of cytomegalovirus exposure and HLA in healthy donors (dated by TCRdb to about 2017). Libraries were prepared through the immunoSEQ multiplex PCR assay. For the multiplex PCR, a mixture combining 60 forward primers for TCR Vbeta segments and 13 reverse primers for TCR Jbeta segments was used. The table comes from immuneACCESS by way of TCRdb, which keeps in-frame sequences with V and J called. Part of the clones is missing from these tables; in studies checked, under half for an unresolved V gene and the rest for unknown reasons. This sample comprises roughly 120,000 clones, around 80% of them detected only once. The ten largest account for 2.5% to 3% of the sample. Sequencing input: PBMCs. The receptors were gathered from a woman aged 55-69 years in good health and CMV-seropositive.

The rearrangement links TRBV7-6 to TRBJ1-3; 11 nucleotides line up with TRBD1. V was clipped by 5 bases and J by 2 bases; unmatched bases: 8. Germline CDR1 SGHVS, CDR2 FNYEAQ. This CDR3 has 17 residues. CDR3 nucleotide sequence: TGTGCCAGCAGCCCTATATGGGGACAGGGGGCTGGAAACACCATATATTTT. It yields the protein CASSPIWGQGAGNTIYF.

This chain links TRBV29-1 with TRBJ2-5; possibly TRBD1 for D (7 bases). Trimming took off 6 bases at V and 5 bases at J, with 13 bases between the two ends. This CDR3 spans 12 amino acids. Germline V lookup: CDR1 SQVTM, CDR2 ANQGSEA. The CDR3 bases are TGCAGCGTACGACAGGGAGGCGAGACCCAGTACTTC. This translates into CSVRQGGETQYF. The whole variable domain, filled in from reference TRBV29-1 and TRBJ2-5, reads SAVISQKPSRDICQRGTSLTIQCQVDSQVTMMFWYRQQPGQSLTLIATANQGSEATYESGFVIDKFPISRPNLTFSTLTVSNMSPEDSSIYLCSVRQGGETQYFGPGTRLLVL.

This chain joins TRBV11-3 and TRBJ2-3; D is possibly TRBD1 (5 bases). This CDR3 has 12 residues. Germline-derived CDR1 and CDR2 are SGHNT and YENEEA. Trimming removed 0 bases at V and 15 bases at J, with 13 bases between. In nucleotides, the CDR3 is TGTGCCAGCAGCTTAGAGGGCAGGGTGAAATATTTT. Protein sequence: CASSLEGRVKYF.

This clone was found once. V and J are TRBV5-1 and TRBJ1-2; 9 nucleotides match TRBD1. V was pared by 4 bases and J by 8 bases, with 6 bases of the junction left unmatched. The V gene's germline CDR1 is SGHRS and CDR2 YFSETQ. CDR3 length: 13 residues. CDR3 nucleotides: TGCGCCAGCAGCCCTTCGGACAGGGGAGGCTACACCTTC. Its protein product is CASSPSDRGGYTF.

The chain employs TRBV6-1 and TRBJ1-2; maybe TRBD1 (6 bases). Trimming cost V 6 bases and J 6 bases, with 11 bases left between them. CDR3 length: 12 amino acids. CDR1 is MNHNS, CDR2 SASEGT, per germline. CDR3: CASSKQGDGYTF. The CDR3, as DNA: TGTGCCAGCAGCAAACAGGGAGATGGCTACACCTTC.

To note about this clone: The junction does not match germline at one end; this may be a read error. The gene calls are TRBV18 and TRBJ2-5; 10 nucleotides agree with TRBD1. Germline assignment: CDR1 KGHSH and CDR2 LQKENI. The CDR3 sequence is 15 residues long. The DNA for the CDR3 is TGTGCCAGCACACCCGGGACAGGGGTGAAAGAGACCCAGTACTTC. Translation: CASTPGTGVKETQYF. Full variable domain (missing parts from reference TRBV18 and TRBJ2-5): NAGVMQNPRHLVRRRGQEARLRCSPMKGHSHVYWYRQLPEEGLKFMVYLQKENIIDESGMPKERFSAEFPKEGPSILRIQQVVRGDSAAYFCASTPGTGVKETQYFGPGTRLLVL.

The table lists this clone with a few counts. The genes are TRBV7-3 and TRBJ2-7; D is perhaps TRBD2 (5 bases). V was pared by 0 bases and J by 5 bases, with 8 bases between. This CDR3 region has 13 residues. Germline V gene data show CDR1 as SGHTA and CDR2 as FQGTGA. CDR3 protein: CASSLTGLDEQYF. In DNA form, the CDR3 reads TGTGCCAGCAGCTTAACCGGACTGGACGAGCAGTACTTC.

The rearrangement links TRBV18 to TRBJ2-7; 9 bases fit TRBD1. The length of the CDR3 is 16 residues. With 0 bases clipped from V and 6 bases from J, the junction kept 9 bases outside the gene matches. CDR1 and CDR2 (germline): KGHSH, LQKENI. The DNA of the CDR3 is TGTGCCAGCTCACCACCCACCGGGACAGGGATCCGCGAGCAGTACTTC. It specifies CASSPPTGTGIREQYF.

The CDR3: CASSLTREQYF. In nucleotides, the CDR3 is TGTGCCAGCAGTTTAACGCGGGAGCAGTACTTC. The V and J genes are TRBV28 and TRBJ2-7; D not resolved. Germline V lookup: CDR1 MDHEN, CDR2 SYDVKM. The CDR3 consists of 11 residues. The germline V and J ends were trimmed by 2 bases and 7 bases, with 6 bases remaining between them.

V is TRBV19 and J is TRBJ2-1; 12 nucleotides line up with TRBD2. The CDR3 totals 16 residues. V was pared by 3 bases and J by 4 bases, with 4 bases of the junction left unmatched. Germline V CDR1 and CDR2: LNHDA, SQIVND (reference sequence). The CDR3 region is CASSIQLAGGYNEQFF. The DNA for the CDR3 is TGTGCCAGTAGTATTCAGCTAGCGGGAGGGTACAATGAGCAGTTCTTC.

The rearrangement joins TRBV30 to TRBJ1-5, with a possible D match to TRBD1 (6 bases). Trimming took off 4 bases at V and 4 bases at J, with 14 bases between the two ends. The CDR3 sequence is 14 residues long. Germline V CDR1 and CDR2: GTSNPN, SVGIG (reference sequence). The CDR3 coding sequence is TGTGCCTGGAATAAACAGGGTGGTAATCAGCCCCAGCATTTT. Its protein is CAWNKQGGNQPQHF.

This clone was seen only once. The CDR3 region is CASRTPGLAGYNEQFF. As DNA, the CDR3 is TGTGCCAGTCGTACGCCGGGACTAGCGGGCTACAATGAGCAGTTCTTC. This chain links TRBV19 with TRBJ2-1; 12 bases agree with TRBD2. CDR1 and CDR2 from the germline V gene are LNHDA and SQIVND (reference sequence). With 8 bases clipped from V and 3 bases from J, the junction kept 8 bases outside the gene matches. The CDR3 has 16 amino acids. Full variable domain (missing parts from reference TRBV19 and TRBJ2-1): DGGITQSPKYLFRKEGQNVTLSCEQNLNHDAMYWYRQDPGQGLRLIYYSQIVNDFQKGDIAEGYSVSREKKESFPLTVTSAQKNPTAFYLCASRTPGLAGYNEQFFGPGTRLTVL.